Included here is one T cell receptor (beta chain) sequence, with context. As to treatment: randomized to nivolumab then ipilimumab (arm A) or the reverse (arm B). Only in-frame clones appear in the TCRdb table, and some are missing; sequencing was by immunoSEQ multiplex PCR. Here the sample spans about 12,000 clones, roughly 81% being singletons. This CDR3 has 14 amino acids. Germline V gene lookup returns CDR1 MNHEY and CDR2 SMNVEV (reference sequence). Trimming removed 5 bases from V and 2 bases from J; junction bases left unmatched: 5. This record belongs to a study of sequential checkpoint blockade in melanoma.

This specimen consisted of CD8+ T cells sorted from blood (inferred from file names), obtained from a patient given nivolumab and ipilimumab in sequence. The receptor was isolated from a human donor with melanoma. The chain combines TRBV27 with TRBJ2-7; 8 positions match TRBD1. The CDR3 DNA follows: TGTGCCAGCAGTCAAGACAGGGGTCCCTACGAGCAGTACTTC. Protein: CASSQDRGPYEQYF.